One sample yielded the 2 T cell receptor beta chains listed below, sequenced in a study of blood T cells in healthy people across ages (dated by TCRdb to 2014 to 2015). The library was prepared using 5' RACE. Sequencing used an Illumina HiSeq 2500. A second PCR of about 6 to 12 cycles was performed with a sample-barcoded 5' primer and a J-beta primer mix. TCRdb reworked the public reads: Q25 trimming with fastp, MiXCR clone assembly, productive beta chains retained. Each CDR3 protein appears once, grouped with its most common genes and DNA. The sample table records roughly 1,700,000 distinct CDR3 sequences; roughly 30% of these occur just once. Clones ranked in the top ten supply more than 6% of the sample. The sample taken for sequencing was blood. These receptors all come from a woman in her 30s in good health.

The V gene is TRBV5-5, the J gene TRBJ2-3; the D is unclear. V was pared by 2 bases and J by 0 bases, with 10 bases between. Looked up from germline, CDR1 is SGHKS and CDR2 is YYEKEE (reference sequence). There are 15 residues in the CDR3. Here the CDR3 reads CASSFHPGSTDTQYF. CDR3 bases: TGTGCCAGCAGCTTTCACCCGGGTAGCACAGATACGCAGTATTTT.

This clonotype occurred a few times. This chain joins TRBV4-1 and TRBJ2-7, with TRBD1 matching 9 bases. V was pared by 4 bases and J by 3 bases, with 10 bases of the junction left unmatched. Germline assignment: CDR1 MGHRA and CDR2 YSYEKL. The CDR3 totals 16 residues. CDR3 in DNA: TGCGCCAGCAGCCCTTCGACGGACAGGGGAATCTACGAGCAGTACTTC. It codes for CASSPSTDRGIYEQYF.